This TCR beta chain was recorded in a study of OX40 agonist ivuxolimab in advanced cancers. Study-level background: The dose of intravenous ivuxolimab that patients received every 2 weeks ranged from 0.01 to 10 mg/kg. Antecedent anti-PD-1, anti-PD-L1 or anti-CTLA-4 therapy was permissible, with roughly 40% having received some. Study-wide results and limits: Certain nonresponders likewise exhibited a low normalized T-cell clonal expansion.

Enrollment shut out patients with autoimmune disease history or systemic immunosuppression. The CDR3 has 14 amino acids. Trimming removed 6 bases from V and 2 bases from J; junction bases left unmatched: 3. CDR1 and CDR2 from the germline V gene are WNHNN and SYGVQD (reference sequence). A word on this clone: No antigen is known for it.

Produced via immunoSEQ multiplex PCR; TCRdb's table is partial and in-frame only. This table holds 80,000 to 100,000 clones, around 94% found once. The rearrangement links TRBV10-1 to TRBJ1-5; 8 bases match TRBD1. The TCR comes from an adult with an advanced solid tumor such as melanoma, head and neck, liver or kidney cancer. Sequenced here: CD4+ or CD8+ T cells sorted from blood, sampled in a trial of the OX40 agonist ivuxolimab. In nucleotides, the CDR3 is TGCGCCAGCAGCACAGGGGGGGGCAATCAGCCCCAGCATTTT. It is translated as CASSTGGGNQPQHF.